The 18 T cell receptor beta chains below were found in one sample sequenced in a study of long-term antiretroviral therapy in people with HIV. Version v3.0 of the immunoSEQ assay ran at survey level. TCRdb's copy holds only in-frame clones and misses some; the assay was immunoSEQ multiplex PCR. The sample carries around 28,000 clones, 75% to 90% recorded once. Sequencing used unsorted PBMCs, obtained 2.7 to 2.9 years after starting antiretroviral therapy. Receptors originate from a man aged 25-40 years with HIV.

The rearrangement joins TRBV6-6 to TRBJ1-5; TRBD1 is a possible D gene (5 bases). Germline V lookup: CDR1 MNHNY, CDR2 SVGAGI (reference sequence). The V end lost 0 bases, the J end lost 2 bases, and 11 bases lay between the germline ends. CDR3 size: 16 residues. The CDR3 DNA reads as TGTGCCAGCAGTTACTCGATGGGGGTAGGCAATCAGCCCCAGCATTTT. As protein: CASSYSMGVGNQPQHF.

This sequence joins TRBV7-9 and TRBJ2-7; TRBD1 matches at 10 bases. CDR1 SEHNR and CDR2 FQNEAQ come from the germline V gene (reference sequence). V lost 5 bases, J lost 5 bases, and 12 bases stayed unmatched. The CDR3 has 16 amino acids. This chain's CDR3 is CASSNPGQGWRNEQYF. In DNA, the CDR3 is TGTGCCAGCAGCAACCCGGGACAGGGGTGGAGGAACGAGCAGTACTTC. Full variable domain (remainder filled in from reference TRBV7-9 and TRBJ2-7): DTGVSQNPRHKITKRGQNVTFRCDPISEHNRLYWYRQTLGQGPEFLTYFQNEAQLEKSRLLSDRFSAERPKGSFSTLEIQRTEQGDSAMYLCASSNPGQGWRNEQYFGPGTRLTVT.

The chain uses TRBV7-9 and TRBJ1-4, with a tentative D call TRBD1 (6 bases). Germline-derived CDR1 and CDR2 are SEHNR and FQNEAQ (reference sequence). The CDR3 totals 15 residues. The V end lost 5 bases, the J end lost 4 bases, and 14 bases lay between the germline ends. The CDR3 is CASSTEGGRNEKLFF. In DNA, the CDR3 is TGTGCCAGCAGCACCGAGGGGGGCCGTAATGAAAAACTGTTTTTT. Full variable domain (rest looked up from reference TRBV7-9 and TRBJ1-4): DTGVSQNPRHKITKRGQNVTFRCDPISEHNRLYWYRQTLGQGPEFLTYFQNEAQLEKSRLLSDRFSAERPKGSFSTLEIQRTEQGDSAMYLCASSTEGGRNEKLFFGSGTQLSVL.

DNA for the CDR3: TGCGCCAGCAGGGACGGGACAGGGATTAGCTCCTATAATTCACCCCTCCACTTT. This sequence encodes CASRDGTGISSYNSPLHF. This sequence joins TRBV5-1 and TRBJ1-6, with 9 bases identical to TRBD1. After removal of 5 bases from V and 0 bases from J, the junction contained 9 bases not matched to a gene. The CDR3 runs to 18 residues. The germline gives CDR1 SGHRS, CDR2 YFSETQ. Using reference TRBV5-1 and TRBJ1-6 for the parts outside the CDR3, the full variable domain is KAGVTQTPRYLIKTRGQQVTLSCSPISGHRSVSWYQQTPGQGLQFLFEYFSETQRNKGNFPGRFSGRQFSNSRSEMNVSTLELGDSALYLCASRDGTGISSYNSPLHFGNGTRLTVT.

This chain joins TRBV29-1 and TRBJ2-5; 7 nucleotides match TRBD1. V trimming: 1 base; J trimming: 5 bases; junction bases outside the gene matches: 13. Germline V lookup: CDR1 SQVTM, CDR2 ANQGSEA. The CDR3 loop spans 16 amino acids. The CDR3 bases are TGCAGCGTTGAAGGGACCAACCGGGACAGTGGGGAGACCCAGTACTTC. As protein: CSVEGTNRDSGETQYF.

The chain couples TRBV19 to TRBJ2-3; possibly TRBD1 or TRBD2 for D (5 bases each). The V end lost 8 bases, the J end lost 1 base, and 13 bases lay between the germline ends. From germline, CDR1 is LNHDA and CDR2 SQIVND (reference sequence). The CDR3 contains 14 residues. This CDR3 is CASRDPYGTDTQYF. CDR3 sequence (DNA): TGTGCCAGTCGGGACCCATACGGCACAGATACGCAGTATTTT.

The V and J genes are TRBV4-1 and TRBJ2-5; TRBD1 matches 9 bases. The V gene's germline CDR1 is MGHRA and CDR2 YSYEKL. The CDR3 has 13 residues. V dropped 8 bases and J dropped 0; count of bases not matched to a gene: 1. CDR3 coding DNA: TGCGCCAGCCGACAGGGGGACCAAGAGACCCAGTACTTC. Its translation is CASRQGDQETQYF.

CDR3 nucleotides: TGTGCCCATGGCGGAGGCGAAGGGGCCTACGAGCAGTACTTC. It codes for CAHGGGEGAYEQYF. The J gene is TRBJ2-7, the V gene TRBV11-1, with D perhaps being TRBD1 or TRBD2 (5 bases each). There are 14 residues in the CDR3. Germline assignment: CDR1 SGHAT and CDR2 FQDESV (reference sequence). V shed 11 bases and J shed 2 bases, with 19 bases lying between them.

The chain uses TRBV4-3 and TRBJ2-7; 10 bases align to TRBD2. The germline gives CDR1 LGHNA, CDR2 YSLEER. The V segment lost 0 bases and the J segment 3 bases; nucleotides outside the gene matches: 11. The CDR3 contains 18 residues. Here the CDR3 reads CASSQDWASGSVFYEQYF. CDR3 DNA: TGCGCCAGCAGCCAAGATTGGGCTAGCGGGAGTGTATTCTACGAGCAGTACTTC.

The V call is TRBV2, the J call TRBJ1-4; 7 bases are a match to TRBD1. The V gene end was trimmed by 4 bases and the J gene end by 4 bases; junction bases not matched to a gene: 6. The CDR3 runs 15 residues. Germline CDR1 and CDR2: SNHLY and FYNNEI. CDR3 DNA sequence: TGTGCCAGCAGTGCCGACAGGGCCCTTAATGAAAAACTGTTTTTT. Its protein is CASSADRALNEKLFF.

The chain combines TRBV27 with TRBJ2-7; D may be TRBD2 (8 bases). The germline V gene has CDR1 MNHEY and CDR2 SMNVEV (reference sequence). CDR3 size: 15 residues. Trimming removed 2 bases from V and 7 bases from J, with 18 bases in between. CDR3 bases: TGTGCCAGCAGTTTAAGCTCCAGGGGGACTAGTGAGCAGTACTTC. It encodes CASSLSSRGTSEQYF.

As DNA, the CDR3 is TGTGCCAGCACCCCCGGGACACCCTACGAGCAGTACTTC. This translates into CASTPGTPYEQYF. The rearrangement joins TRBV2 to TRBJ2-7, with D possibly matching TRBD1 (6 bases). V was trimmed by 7 bases and J by 2 bases, leaving 12 bases between them. Germline lookup yields CDR1 SNHLY and CDR2 FYNNEI. The CDR3 totals 13 residues.

CDR3 amino acids: CASSDGGSTDTQYF. The CDR3 nucleotides are TGCGCCAGCAGTGACGGGGGGAGCACAGATACGCAGTATTTT. This chain links TRBV10-1 with TRBJ2-3, with 7 bases matching TRBD2. CDR1 WNHNN and CDR2 SYGVQD come from the germline V gene (reference sequence). V lost 3 bases and J lost 0; bases outside the gene matches: 0. CDR3 length: 14 amino acids.

The rearrangement links TRBV5-1 to TRBJ2-7, with D perhaps TRBD1 or TRBD2 (5 bases each). Per the germline V gene, CDR1 is SGHRS and CDR2 is YFSETQ. This CDR3 has 14 amino acids. The V end lost 0 bases, the J end lost 6 bases, and 13 bases lay between the germline ends. The CDR3 bases are TGCGCCAGCAGCTTGGAGAGGGTGGGACGCGAGCAGTACTTC. Translated, it gives CASSLERVGREQYF.

This clone was recorded only once. This chain links TRBV4-1 with TRBJ2-1; possibly TRBD1 or TRBD2 for D (5 bases each). V was cut by 8 bases and J by 4 bases, with 18 bases left in between. The CDR3 covers 15 residues. Germline loops: CDR1 MGHRA, CDR2 YSYEKL. CDR3 sequence (DNA): TGCGCCAGCGGGCCCGAAGAGGGGATGTACAATGAGCAGTTCTTC. Encoded protein: CASGPEEGMYNEQFF.

CDR3 sequence reads: CASSPPGGYEQYF. DNA for the CDR3: TGCGCCAGCAGCCCACCGGGGGGGTACGAGCAGTACTTC. V gene TRBV4-1 combines with J gene TRBJ2-7; 8 bases fit TRBD2. The CDR3 contains 13 residues. Germline V lookup: CDR1 MGHRA, CDR2 YSYEKL. Unmatched junction bases numbered 3, after V lost 4 bases and J lost 4 bases.

By sample share, this clone is large. The J gene is TRBJ1-5, the V gene TRBV28, with TRBD1 matching over 8 bases. CDR3 length: 19 amino acids. In germline, CDR1 is MDHEN, CDR2 SYDVKM. Unmatched junction bases numbered 15, after V lost 5 bases and J lost 0 bases. The CDR3 nucleotides are TGTGCCAGCAGTACCCCGTCAGGGGGCCCTGTCTATAGCAATCAGCCCCAGCATTTT. This codes for CASSTPSGGPVYSNQPQHF. The complete variable domain, with remaining parts taken from reference TRBV28 and TRBJ1-5, reads DVKVTQSSRYLVKRTGEKVFLECVQDMDHENMFWYRQDPGLGLRLIYFSYDVKMKEKGDIPEGYSVSREKKERFSLILESASTNQTSMYLCASSTPSGGPVYSNQPQHFGDGTRLSIL.

This sequence joins TRBV27 and TRBJ2-1; a weak D match, TRBD2 (7 bases). With 4 bases removed from V and 8 bases from J, the gap between germline ends came to 9 bases. The CDR3 is made up of 12 amino acids. The V gene's germline CDR1 is MNHEY and CDR2 SMNVEV (reference sequence). The CDR3 DNA follows: TGTGCCAGCAGTTGGGAGGGGGATGAGCAGTTCTTC. As protein: CASSWEGDEQFF.